Listed below are T cell receptor beta chains from one sample, sequenced in a study of regulatory T cells in long-lasting Graves disease. Each CDR3 protein is one row after TCRdb ran MiXCR on the multiplex PCR reads. The sample holds under 300,000 distinct CDR3 sequences, just over 20% seen once. Here the sequenced sample was peripheral blood mononuclear cells (PBMCs), taken at new diagnosis, from a patient treated with antithyroid drugs. The receptors stem from a female donor with Graves disease. The CDR3 runs from the conserved cysteine through the conserved F or W. D genes are given only for firm matches. Clone size is stated in some rows and not others, as once, few, many or a class when expanded.

>TRBV27|.|TRBJ2-2|few
CASKVGSFNTGELFF
TGTGCCAGCAAGGTCGGGAGTTTTAACACCGGGGAGCTGTTTTTT
>TRBV7-3|TRBD2|TRBJ2-3|many
CASSPGAGGMDTQYF
TGTGCCAGCAGCCCCGGAGCGGGGGGGATGGATACGCAGTATTTT
>TRBV6-1|TRBD1|TRBJ1-1|.
CASRGQGVSEAFF
TGTGCCAGCAGAGGACAGGGGGTATCTGAAGCTTTCTTT
>TRBV12-3/TRBV12-4|.|TRBJ2-1|many
CASTPRLGLYRQFF
TGTGCCAGCACCCCTCGTTTAGGCTTGTACCGGCAGTTCTTC
>TRBV5-1|.|TRBJ1-2|many
CASSPDSFYGYTF
TGCGCCAGCAGCCCGGACAGTTTTTATGGCTACACCTTC
>TRBV20-1|.|TRBJ2-3|many
CSARDAGHSTDTQYF
TGCAGTGCTAGAGATGCAGGACACTCCACAGATACGCAGTATTTT
>TRBV27|TRBD2|TRBJ2-7|.
CASSHAGTSYEQYF
TGTGCCAGCAGTCATGCCGGGACTAGCTACGAGCAGTACTTC
>TRBV11-2|.|TRBJ2-1|many
CASSWLNYNEQFF
TGTGCCAGCAGCTGGCTGAATTACAATGAGCAGTTCTTC
>TRBV4-2|TRBD2|TRBJ2-7|many
CASSQAGSGSLYEQYF
TGTGCCAGCAGCCAAGCTGGCAGCGGGAGTCTGTACGAGCAGTACTTC
>TRBV14|TRBD1|TRBJ1-2|few
CASSQAGTGGAYGYTF
TGTGCCAGCAGCCAAGCCGGGACAGGGGGCGCCTATGGCTACACCTTC
>TRBV30|.|TRBJ2-7|.
CAWSVGGGYSVEQYF
TGTGCCTGGAGTGTAGGGGGGGGATACTCCGTCGAGCAGTACTTC
>TRBV27|.|TRBJ2-1|few
CASGLGAGSAYNEQFF
TGTGCCAGCGGTTTAGGGGCTGGCAGCGCCTACAATGAGCAGTTCTTC
>TRBV6-2/TRBV6-3|TRBD1|TRBJ2-7|.
CASTGRETGGGYEQYF
TGTGCCAGCACCGGACGGGAGACAGGGGGCGGCTACGAGCAGTACTTC
>TRBV6-1|.|TRBJ2-1|many
CASKSSYNEQFF
TGTGCCAGCAAAAGCTCCTACAATGAGCAGTTCTTC
>TRBV20-1|.|TRBJ2-5|many
CSARSQGFTGETQYF
TGCAGTGCTAGAAGCCAGGGGTTTACTGGAGAGACCCAGTACTTC
>TRBV7-9|.|TRBJ2-7|many
CASSLDTGIWGYEQYF
TGTGCCAGCAGCTTAGATACGGGAATCTGGGGCTACGAGCAGTACTTC